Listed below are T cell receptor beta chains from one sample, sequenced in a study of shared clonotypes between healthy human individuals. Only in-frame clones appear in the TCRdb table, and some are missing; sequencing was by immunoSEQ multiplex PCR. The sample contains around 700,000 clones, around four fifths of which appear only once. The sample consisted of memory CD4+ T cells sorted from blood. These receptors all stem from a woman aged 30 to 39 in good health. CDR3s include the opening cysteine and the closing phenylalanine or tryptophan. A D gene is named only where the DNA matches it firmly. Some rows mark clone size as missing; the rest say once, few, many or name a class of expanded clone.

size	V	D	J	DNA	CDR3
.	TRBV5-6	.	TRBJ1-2	TGTGCCAGCAGCTTAGCGGGGATTGACAACTATGGCTACACCTTC	CASSLAGIDNYGYTF
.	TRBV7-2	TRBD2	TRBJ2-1	TGTGCCAGCAGCCTCCCCGGGGCGGGAGTAGCTAGTGAGCAGTTCTTC	CASSLPGAGVASEQFF
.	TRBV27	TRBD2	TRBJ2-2	TGTGCCAGCAGCGGAACTAGCGGGAATACCGGGGAGCTGTTTTTT	CASSGTSGNTGELFF
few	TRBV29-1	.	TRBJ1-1	TGCAGCGTTCCCGACAGGACGAGGGGGAACACTGAAGCTTTCTTT	CSVPDRTRGNTEAFF
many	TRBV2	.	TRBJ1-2	TGTGCCAGCAGCGGGAGAGGGGAGGTTAACTATGGCTACACCTTC	CASSGRGEVNYGYTF
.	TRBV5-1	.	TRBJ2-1	TGCGCCAGCAGCTTGGAGACCTACAATGAGCAGTTCTTC	CASSLETYNEQFF
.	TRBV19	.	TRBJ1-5	TGTGCCAGTAGTAAATACGAATATTATAACTACCAGCCCCAGCATTTT	CASSKYEYYNYQPQHF
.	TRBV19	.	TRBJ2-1	TGTGCCAGTATTCGACTTATTGAGCAGTTCTTC	CASIRLIEQFF
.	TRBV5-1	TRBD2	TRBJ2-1	TGCGCCAGCAGCTTAACGACTAGCGGGAGTTTGGGTGAGCAGTTCTTC	CASSLTTSGSLGEQFF
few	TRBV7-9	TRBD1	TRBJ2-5	TGTGCCAGCAGCTTAAGGGACAGGAGTAGCAAGACCCAGTACTTC	CASSLRDRSSKTQYF